A selection of T cell receptor beta chains follows, all from one sample in a study of cytomegalovirus exposure and HLA in healthy donors. Data came from immunoSEQ multiplex PCR; TCRdb stores just in-frame clones and leaves some out. Among under 140,000 clones listed, 65% to 85% were seen once. The sequencing input was PBMCs. The origin of the receptors is a man aged 25 to 40 in good health and CMV-seropositive. Both conserved end residues are part of each CDR3. D genes are given only for firm matches. Only part of the rows carry a size: once, few, many, or a class if the clone is expanded.

CDR3 protein: CAVGGATPGSYNEQFF
CDR3 DNA: TGTGCCGTAGGGGGGGCAACTCCGGGTTCCTACAATGAGCAGTTCTTC
J gene: TRBJ2-1
V gene: TRBV25-1
D gene: -
clone size: -

CDR3 protein: CASSLGLAGGPQETQYF
CDR3 DNA: TGTGCCAGCAGCCTGGGACTAGCGGGGGGGCCCCAAGAGACCCAGTACTTC
J gene: TRBJ2-5
V gene: TRBV14
D gene: TRBD2
clone size: -

CDR3 protein: CASSYGPEGSNEKLFF
CDR3 DNA: TGTGCCAGCAGTTACGGACCAGAGGGAAGTAATGAAAAACTGTTTTTT
J gene: TRBJ1-4
V gene: TRBV6-5
D gene: -
clone size: -

CDR3 protein: CASSLVTRGDDEQFF
CDR3 DNA: TGTGCCAGCAGCTTAGTGACGCGGGGGGACGATGAGCAGTTCTTC
J gene: TRBJ2-1
V gene: TRBV7-9
D gene: TRBD2
clone size: -

CDR3 protein: CSVEAAGDGYTF
CDR3 DNA: TGCAGCGTTGAAGCGGCAGGGGATGGCTACACCTTC
J gene: TRBJ1-2
V gene: TRBV29-1
D gene: -
clone size: once

CDR3 protein: CASSLAPYEQYF
CDR3 DNA: TGTGCCAGCAGCTTGGCTCCCTACGAGCAGTACTTC
J gene: TRBJ2-7
V gene: TRBV5-6
D gene: -
clone size: -

CDR3 protein: CASSRGTAGDSPLHF
CDR3 DNA: TGTGCCAGCAGCAGAGGGACAGCGGGAGATTCACCCCTCCACTTT
J gene: TRBJ1-6
V gene: TRBV14
D gene: TRBD1
clone size: once

CDR3 protein: CASRSLAGGHYEQYF
CDR3 DNA: TGTGCCAGCAGGAGTCTAGCGGGGGGGCACTACGAGCAGTACTTC
J gene: TRBJ2-7
V gene: TRBV11-2
D gene: TRBD2
clone size: -

CDR3 protein: CASSLGVLGGDQPQHF
CDR3 DNA: TGTGCCAGCAGCTTAGGGGTTTTAGGGGGGGACCAGCCCCAGCATTTT
J gene: TRBJ1-5
V gene: TRBV11-2
D gene: -
clone size: -

CDR3 protein: CASSYRDRDTNEQFF
CDR3 DNA: TGTGCCAGCAGTTACCGCGACAGGGACACCAATGAGCAGTTCTTC
J gene: TRBJ2-1
V gene: TRBV6-5
D gene: TRBD1
clone size: -

CDR3 protein: CASSQVAPGGNTEAFF
CDR3 DNA: TGTGCCAGCAGCCAAGTAGCCCCAGGGGGCAACACTGAAGCTTTCTTT
J gene: TRBJ1-1
V gene: TRBV14
D gene: TRBD1
clone size: -

CDR3 protein: CASSQTSGGAETQYF
CDR3 DNA: TGTGCCAGCAGCCAAACTAGCGGGGGGGCCGAGACCCAGTACTTC
J gene: TRBJ2-5
V gene: TRBV6-6
D gene: TRBD2
clone size: -

CDR3 protein: CASSWGVAGGNEQFF
CDR3 DNA: TGTGCCAGCAGCTGGGGGGTAGCGGGGGGGAATGAGCAGTTCTTC
J gene: TRBJ2-1
V gene: TRBV7-2
D gene: TRBD2
clone size: -

CDR3 protein: CASTSGAQGNEKLFF
CDR3 DNA: TGTGCCAGCACCTCTGGCGCACAGGGTAATGAAAAACTGTTTTTT
J gene: TRBJ1-4
V gene: TRBV21-1
D gene: -
clone size: -

CDR3 protein: CSSRTGAASGEQFF
CDR3 DNA: TGCAGCTCAAGAACAGGGGCCGCATCCGGTGAGCAGTTCTTC
J gene: TRBJ2-1
V gene: TRBV29-1
D gene: TRBD1
clone size: -

CDR3 protein: CASSLGGLDKEAQYF
CDR3 DNA: TGTGCCAGCAGCTTAGGGGGACTAGATAAAGAGGCCCAGTACTTC
J gene: TRBJ2-5
V gene: TRBV7-2
D gene: TRBD2
clone size: -